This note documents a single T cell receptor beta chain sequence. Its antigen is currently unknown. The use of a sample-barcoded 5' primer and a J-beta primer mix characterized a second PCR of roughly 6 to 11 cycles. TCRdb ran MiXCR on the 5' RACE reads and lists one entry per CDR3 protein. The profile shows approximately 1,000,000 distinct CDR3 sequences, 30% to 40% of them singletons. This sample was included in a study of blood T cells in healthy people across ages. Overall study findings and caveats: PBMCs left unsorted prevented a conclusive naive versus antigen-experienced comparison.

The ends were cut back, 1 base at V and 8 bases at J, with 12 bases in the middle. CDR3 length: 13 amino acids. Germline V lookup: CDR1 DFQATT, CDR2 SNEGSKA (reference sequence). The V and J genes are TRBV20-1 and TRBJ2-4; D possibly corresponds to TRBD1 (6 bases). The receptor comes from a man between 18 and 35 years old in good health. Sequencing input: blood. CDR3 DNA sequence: TGCAGTGCTAGAGGTCAGGGGCGAGACATTCAGTACTTC. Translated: CSARGQGRDIQYF.